Listed here is a single T cell receptor beta chain. The data were taken from a study of blood T cell repertoires in COVID-19. Study in general: Some COVID-19 samples were acute and others convalescent; all came from the United States, Italy and Spain. In each case, the material was cDNA or gDNA derived from T cells, B-cell-depleted T cells, or PBMCs.

Libraries were prepared by immunoSEQ multiplex PCR; TCRdb keeps only in-frame clonotypes and omits some of them. Here the sample spans 150,000 to 200,000 clones, approximately 80% being singletons. Germline V CDR1 and CDR2: MNHNY, SVGAGI (reference sequence). The V and J ends lost 2 bases and 3 bases, in that order; junction bases with no gene match: 3. The CDR3 runs 16 residues. V usage is TRBV6-6 and J usage is TRBJ1-4, with 10 positions matching TRBD1. The source material was PBMCs or T cells enriched from blood (not recorded which). The sequence was collected from a man between 65 and 85 years old who had been exposed to COVID-19. DNA for the CDR3: TGTGCCAGCAGTTACGGGACAGGGGTCGCTAATGAAAAACTGTTTTTT. This encodes CASSYGTGVANEKLFF.